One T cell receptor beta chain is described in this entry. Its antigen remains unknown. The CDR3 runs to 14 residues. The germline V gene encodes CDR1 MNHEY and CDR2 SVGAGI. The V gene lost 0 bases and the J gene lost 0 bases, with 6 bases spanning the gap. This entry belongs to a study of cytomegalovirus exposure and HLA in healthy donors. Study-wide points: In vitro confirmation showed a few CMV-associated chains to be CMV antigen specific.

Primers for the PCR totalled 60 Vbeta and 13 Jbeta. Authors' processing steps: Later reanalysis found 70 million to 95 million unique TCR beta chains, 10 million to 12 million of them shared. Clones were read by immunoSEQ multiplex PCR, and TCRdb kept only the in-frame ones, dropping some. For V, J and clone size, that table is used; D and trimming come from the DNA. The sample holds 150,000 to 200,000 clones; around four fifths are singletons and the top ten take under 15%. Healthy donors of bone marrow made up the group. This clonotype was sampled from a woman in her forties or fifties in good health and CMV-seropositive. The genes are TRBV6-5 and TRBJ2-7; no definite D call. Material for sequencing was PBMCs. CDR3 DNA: TGTGCCAGCAGTTACTCCGGCGGCTCCTACGAGCAGTACTTC. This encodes CASSYSGGSYEQYF.